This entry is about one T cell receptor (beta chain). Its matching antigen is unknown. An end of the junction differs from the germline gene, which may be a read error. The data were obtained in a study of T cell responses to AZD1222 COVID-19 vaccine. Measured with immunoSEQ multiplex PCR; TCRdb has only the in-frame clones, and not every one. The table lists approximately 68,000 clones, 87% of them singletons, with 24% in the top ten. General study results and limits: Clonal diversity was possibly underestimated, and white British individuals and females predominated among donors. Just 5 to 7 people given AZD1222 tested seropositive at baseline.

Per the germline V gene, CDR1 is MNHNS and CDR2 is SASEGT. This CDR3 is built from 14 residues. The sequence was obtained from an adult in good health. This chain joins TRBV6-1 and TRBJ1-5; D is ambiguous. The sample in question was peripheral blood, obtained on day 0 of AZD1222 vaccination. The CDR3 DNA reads TGCGCCAGCAGTGAATATACCGGGAATCAGCCCCAGCATTTT. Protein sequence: CASSEYTGNQPQHF.